The present TCR beta chain was sequenced within a study of T cells after posttransplantation cyclophosphamide. Treatment was busulfan-fludarabine conditioning, a marrow graft, and cyclophosphamide on days +3 and +4. Method: immunoSEQ multiplex PCR; TCRdb's copy keeps in-frame clones and lacks some. There are some 37,000 clones in the sample; about three quarters occur only once, and roughly 8.7% lies in the top ten. With 6 bases clipped from V and 2 bases from J, the junction kept 7 bases outside the gene matches. This CDR3 contains 14 residues. The germline V gene has CDR1 LNHDA and CDR2 SQIVND (reference sequence).

Sequenced here: CD4+ T cells sorted from blood, sampled roughly 1,900 days after a stem cell transplant with posttransplant cyclophosphamide. The chain is built from TRBV19 and TRBJ2-7; 7 bases match TRBD1. The sequence was collected from a female patient aged 40-50 years who received an allogeneic stem cell transplant from a related donor, was CMV-positive, and had no GVHD. Some of the T cells might come from the graft donor. CDR3 region: CASSRDSATYEQYF. The CDR3 region has the DNA TGTGCCAGTAGCCGGGACAGTGCTACCTACGAGCAGTACTTC.